Listed below are T cell receptor beta chains from one sample, sequenced in a study of T cells in Graves' hyperthyroidism and ophthalmopathy. One entry per CDR3 protein results from TCRdb running MiXCR on the multiplex PCR reads. The sample has hundreds of thousands of distinct CDR3 sequences, around 14% seen once. Sequenced material: blood. The receptors come from a young woman with Graves' hyperthyroidism. Both conserved end residues are part of each CDR3. Each record gives: D gene, V gene, clone size, J gene, CDR3 length, CDR3 DNA, CDR3 protein. D genes are given only for firm matches. Clone size, where shown, is once, few, many, or a class for clones that have expanded.

>TRBD2|TRBV6-4|many|TRBJ2-3|15
TGTGCCAGCAGTGCGACTAGCGGGGGCACAGATACGCAGTATTTT
CASSATSGGTDTQYF
>TRBD2|TRBV5-1|-|TRBJ2-1|18
TGCGCCAGCAGCTTGGCCCCGGGACTAGCGGGAGGGCAGAATGAGCAGTTCTTC
CASSLAPGLAGGQNEQFF
>-|TRBV20-1|many|TRBJ1-2|14
TGCAGTGCTAGAACACCCTTGACCGGCTATGGCTACACCTTC
CSARTPLTGYGYTF
>-|TRBV12-5|many|TRBJ2-2|11
TGTGCTAGCCGTGTGGACGGGGAGCTGTTTTTT
CASRVDGELFF
>-|TRBV20-1|-|TRBJ2-1|13
TGCAGTGCTAGAGGCAGTCAGGGCGATGAGCAGTTCTTC
CSARGSQGDEQFF
>-|TRBV11-2|many|TRBJ1-1|13
TGTGCCAGCAGCTTAGGGGGAAATACTGAAGCTTTCTTT
CASSLGGNTEAFF
>TRBD1|TRBV6-1|many|TRBJ1-2|13
TGTGCCAGCAGTTCGACAGGGTCGGAGGGCTACACCTTC
CASSSTGSEGYTF
>-|TRBV19|-|TRBJ2-7|13
TGTGCCAGTAGTATGGACCCGAAAGGCGAGCAGTACTTC
CASSMDPKGEQYF
>-|TRBV28|many|TRBJ1-5|14
TGTGCCAGCAGTTTAAGGGGCGCGGGACAGCCCCAGCATTTT
CASSLRGAGQPQHF
>TRBD2|TRBV5-5|many|TRBJ2-3|14
TGTGCCAGCAGCTATACGCGGGAGACAGATACGCAGTATTTT
CASSYTRETDTQYF
>-|TRBV2|few|TRBJ2-1|14
TGTGCCAGCAGTGAAGACGCGACCCTTACGAAGGTAATCTTC
CASSEDATLTKVIF
>-|TRBV19|few|TRBJ2-7|14
TGTGCCAGTAGTCGACAGGTGAGCTCCTACGAGCAGTACTTC
CASSRQVSSYEQYF
>-|TRBV30|many|TRBJ1-3|12
TGTGCCTGGGGGATGCGATTGGACACCATATATTTT
CAWGMRLDTIYF
>-|TRBV7-2|few|TRBJ2-1|11
TGTGCCAGCAGCTTAGCCTCGGATGAGTTCTTC
CASSLASDEFF